Below are 13 T cell receptor beta chains sequenced from a single sample in a study of T cell repertoires in cytomegalovirus infection. These receptors' antigens are unknown. Via MiXCR, TCRdb re-called the reads, giving one row per CDR3 protein. The table has fewer than 650,000 distinct CDR3 sequences, roughly 42% seen once. Here the sequenced sample was cultured PBMCs, taken from culture after CMV antigen stimulation. The receptors derive from a human donor in good health (CMV status not recorded). Some clones in this sample may be carry-over from other donors' samples.

The sample holds a few counts of this clonotype. The chain joins TRBV7-6 to TRBJ2-1; perhaps TRBD1 as D (7 bases). Germline CDR1 and CDR2: SGHVS and FNYEAQ. The ends were cut back, 3 bases at V and 0 bases at J, with 15 bases in the middle. The CDR3 runs 17 residues. For the CDR3, the DNA is TGTGCCAGCAGCTTCAGGGGGGTTACGAGCTCCTACAATGAGCAGTTCTTC. Translated: CASSFRGVTSSYNEQFF.

V is TRBV27 and J is TRBJ1-6; D unclear. Germline CDR1 and CDR2: MNHEY and SMNVEV (reference sequence). V was cut by 5 bases and J by 12 bases, with 17 bases left in between. The CDR3 is 14 residues long. The CDR3 spells CASSASKMYVPLHF. The CDR3 DNA reads TGTGCCAGCAGTGCATCCAAGATGTACGTACCCCTCCACTTT.

This clonotype was detected many times. The chain combines TRBV7-2 with TRBJ2-1, with D tentatively TRBD1 or TRBD2 (5 bases each). The CDR3 runs 16 residues. V lost 5 bases to trimming and J lost 9 bases, with 23 bases between them. From germline, CDR1 is SGHTA and CDR2 FQGNSA. The CDR3 is CASSPRVTIWGFEQFF. Written as DNA, the CDR3 is TGTGCCAGCAGCCCAAGGGTAACGATCTGGGGGTTTGAGCAGTTCTTC.

A few counts support this clonotype. The chain couples TRBV12-3 or TRBV12-4 to TRBJ1-1; D is perhaps TRBD1 (5 bases). This CDR3 is built from 14 residues. The ends were cut back, 5 bases at V and 7 bases at J, with 17 bases in the middle. The DNA of the CDR3 is TGTGCCAGCAGTGAAAGCCTGTCGGGGGGTGAAGCTTTCTTT. Protein product: CASSESLSGGEAFF.

The CDR3 nucleotides are TGTGCCAGCAGATCCGGGACAGTCAACACCGGGGAGCTGTTTTTT. Its translation: CASRSGTVNTGELFF. The rearrangement joins TRBV12-3 or TRBV12-4 to TRBJ2-2, with TRBD1 identical over 7 bases. The CDR3 totals 15 residues. V was pared by 6 bases and J by 2 bases, with 6 bases of the junction left unmatched.

The chain employs TRBV19 and TRBJ1-4; no clear D gene. CDR1 is LNHDA and CDR2 is SQIVND in the germline V gene (reference sequence). The CDR3 sequence is 11 residues long. Trimming pared 5 bases from V and 8 bases from J, leaving 6 bases between. Here the CDR3 reads CASSWREKLFF. The CDR3 DNA reads as TGTGCCAGTAGTTGGCGAGAAAAACTGTTTTTT.

The chain is built from TRBV23-1 and TRBJ1-2; possibly TRBD1 for D (5 bases). TRBV23-1 is recorded as an ORF, its role being uncertain. The length of the CDR3 is 14 residues. The V end lost 1 base, the J end lost 8 bases, and 14 bases lay between the germline ends. CDR3 DNA sequence: TGCGCCAGCAGTCAATTGGGACGGTTTGAGGGCTACACCTTC. Translated: CASSQLGRFEGYTF.

CDR3 sequence reads: CASSLNIPGFSEQYF. CDR3 sequence (DNA): TGTGCCAGCAGCTTAAATATACCGGGGTTTAGCGAGCAGTACTTC. This chain uses TRBV11-1 with TRBJ2-7; D is possibly TRBD2 (5 bases). This CDR3 has 15 residues. Germline V gene lookup returns CDR1 SGHAT and CDR2 FQDESV (reference sequence). Deletions cut 2 bases from V and 6 bases from J, with 17 bases between.

CDR3 sequence: CASSSDRGGDSPLHF. The CDR3 bases are TGTGCCAGCAGTTCTGACAGAGGGGGCGATTCACCCCTCCACTTT. The chain is built from TRBV28 and TRBJ1-6; 7 positions match TRBD1. The CDR3 contains 15 residues. Germline loops: CDR1 MDHEN, CDR2 SYDVKM. Trimming took 4 bases from V and 8 from J; bases not matched to a gene: 8.

This chain joins TRBV19 and TRBJ1-5; D ambiguous. V lost 6 bases and J lost 8, with 11 bases in between. Looked up from germline, CDR1 is LNHDA and CDR2 is SQIVND (reference sequence). This CDR3 is 12 amino acids long. In DNA form, the CDR3 reads TGTGCCAGTAGCGGGGTTGGTGAGCCCCAGCATTTT. Amino acids: CASSGVGEPQHF.

This clonotype has a handful of counts. V usage is TRBV12-3 or TRBV12-4 and J usage is TRBJ1-6, with D possibly TRBD1 on 5 matching bases. The length of the CDR3 is 11 residues. Trimming pared 5 bases from V and 13 bases from J, leaving 9 bases between. DNA of the CDR3: TGTGCCAGCAGTCAGGACACCCCCCTCCACTTT. It encodes CASSQDTPLHF.

This clonotype has only a few counts. The CDR3 loop reads CASSTPSLASYNEQFF. CDR3 nucleotides: TGTGCCAGCAGTACCCCGTCCCTGGCGTCCTACAATGAGCAGTTCTTC. The chain recombines TRBV6-2 or TRBV6-3 with TRBJ2-1, with unresolved D. Per the germline V gene, CDR1 is MNHEY and CDR2 is SVGEGT. V was trimmed by 5 bases and J by 1 base, leaving 15 bases between them. The CDR3 spans 16 residues.

In this sample, this clonotype turned up a few times. This chain joins TRBV12-3 or TRBV12-4 and TRBJ2-1, with TRBD1 matching 8 bases. V was pared by 6 bases and J by 8 bases, with 12 bases of the junction left unmatched. The CDR3 is 15 residues long. DNA of the CDR3: TGTGCCAGCAGCCTCCCGGACAGGGTAGGGGATGAGCAGTTCTTC. Translation: CASSLPDRVGDEQFF.